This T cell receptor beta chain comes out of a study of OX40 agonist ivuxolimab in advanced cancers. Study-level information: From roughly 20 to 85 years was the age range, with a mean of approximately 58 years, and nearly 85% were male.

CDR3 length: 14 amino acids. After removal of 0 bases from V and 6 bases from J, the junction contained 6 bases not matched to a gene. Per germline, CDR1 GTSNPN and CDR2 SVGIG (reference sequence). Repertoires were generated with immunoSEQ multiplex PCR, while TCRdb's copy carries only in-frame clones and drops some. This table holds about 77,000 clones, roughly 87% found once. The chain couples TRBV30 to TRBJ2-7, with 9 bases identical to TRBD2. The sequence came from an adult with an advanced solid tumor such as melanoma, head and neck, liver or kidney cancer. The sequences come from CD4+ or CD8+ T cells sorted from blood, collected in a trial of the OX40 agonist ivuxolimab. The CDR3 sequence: CAWSVSSGIGEQYF. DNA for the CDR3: TGTGCCTGGAGTGTATCTAGCGGGATAGGCGAGCAGTACTTC.